Listed here are 14 T cell receptor beta chains from one sample, sequenced in a study of T cell responses to AZD1222 COVID-19 vaccine. TCRdb keeps only in-frame clones here, not all; method: immunoSEQ multiplex PCR. The sample shows roughly 120,000 clones, more than 85% of them seen only once. Sequenced material: peripheral blood, taken on day 0 of AZD1222 vaccination. The receptors were sampled from an adult in good health.

The chain carries TRBV27 and TRBJ2-7, with D possibly matching TRBD1 (5 bases). The germline CDR1 and CDR2 sequences are MNHEY and SMNVEV (reference sequence). V lost 2 bases, J lost 5 bases, and 10 bases lay in between. The CDR3 is made up of 13 amino acids. The CDR3 nucleotides read TGTGCCAGCAGTTTAGACAGTGGCCACGAGCAGTACTTC. This encodes CASSLDSGHEQYF.

The chain is built from TRBV3-1 (or the pseudogene TRBV3-2) and TRBJ2-1; 13 bases are shared with TRBD2. V gave up 2 bases and J gave up 5 bases; unmatched junction bases: 0. Germline CDR1 is LGHDT and CDR2 is YNNKEL (reference sequence). The CDR3 consists of 15 residues. Here the CDR3 DNA reads TGTGCCAGCAGCCAAACTAGCGGGAGGGACAATGAGCAGTTCTTC. Protein: CASSQTSGRDNEQFF.

The CDR3 sequence: CAISGQGTDTQYF. Here the CDR3 DNA reads TGTGCCATTTCGGGACAAGGCACAGATACGCAGTATTTT. The V and J genes are TRBV10-3 and TRBJ2-3, with D possibly TRBD1 on 6 matching bases. The CDR3 has 13 amino acids. V lost 9 bases to trimming and J lost 1 base, with 11 bases between them. Looked up from germline, CDR1 is ENHRY and CDR2 is SYGVKD.

The V and J genes are TRBV28 and TRBJ1-1, with TRBD1 matching over 8 bases. Germline V gene data show CDR1 as MDHEN and CDR2 as SYDVKM. V dropped 3 bases and J dropped 1; count of bases not matched to a gene: 7. This CDR3 is 16 amino acids long. The DNA of the CDR3 is TGTGCCAGCAGTTTTTGGACCCAGGGGGCGAACACTGAAGCTTTCTTT. Translated, it gives CASSFWTQGANTEAFF.

The chain joins TRBV11-2 to TRBJ2-2, with 7 bases identical to TRBD2. The CDR3 has 15 residues. Germline values: CDR1 SGHAT, CDR2 FQNNGV. Germline trimming cut 3 bases from V and 6 bases from J; bases unmatched to any gene: 7. The CDR3 DNA is TGTGCCAGCAGCTTGAGCGGGACGGGTTCCGGGGAGCTGTTTTTT. Translated: CASSLSGTGSGELFF.

V and J are TRBV11-2 and TRBJ2-5; D remains unclear. The CDR3 contains 12 residues. The V end lost 1 base, the J end lost 5 bases, and 5 bases lay between the germline ends. Germline V gene sequence: CDR1 SGHAT, CDR2 FQNNGV. This CDR3 reads CASSLVTETQYF. As DNA, the CDR3 is TGTGCCAGCAGCTTAGTCACGGAGACCCAGTACTTC.

The chain employs TRBV25-1 and TRBJ2-3; D unresolved. This CDR3 has 14 amino acids. V was shortened by 1 base and J by 2 bases, with 7 bases between the two germline ends. Germline assignment: CDR1 MGHDK and CDR2 SYGVNS. The CDR3 DNA sequence: TGTGCCAGCAGTGAATCAGGCAACACAGATACGCAGTATTTT. Translated, it gives CASSESGNTDTQYF. The full variable domain, its missing parts supplied by reference TRBV25-1 and TRBJ2-3, is EADIYQTPRYLVIGTGKKITLECSQTMGHDKMYWYQQDPGMELHLIHYSYGVNSTEKGDLSSESTVSRIRTEHFPLTLESARPSHTSQYLCASSESGNTDTQYFGPGTRLTVL.

The chain couples TRBV4-1 to TRBJ2-1, with 7 bases lining up with TRBD1. V trimming: 5 bases; J trimming: 5 bases; junction bases outside the gene matches: 6. This CDR3 is built from 14 residues. CDR1 and CDR2 from the germline V gene are MGHRA and YSYEKL. CDR3 nucleotides: TGCGCCAGCAGCTACCCGGGACAGAACAATGAGCAGTTCTTC. Its protein is CASSYPGQNNEQFF.

The V and J genes are TRBV4-1 and TRBJ2-5, with 13 bases fitting TRBD2. This CDR3 has 17 amino acids. In germline, CDR1 is MGHRA, CDR2 YSYEKL. V gave up 4 bases and J gave up 3 bases; unmatched junction bases: 8. This chain's CDR3 is CASSRGPGLAGEETQYF. CDR3 nucleotides: TGCGCCAGCAGCCGGGGCCCCGGACTAGCGGGAGAAGAGACCCAGTACTTC.

This clone was seen only once. V is TRBV6-5 and J is TRBJ2-7, with D perhaps being TRBD1 or TRBD2 (5 bases each). The CDR3 contains 15 residues. V was pared by 3 bases and J by 2 bases, with 14 bases between. Germline V lookup: CDR1 MNHEY, CDR2 SVGAGI. The CDR3 coding sequence is TGTGCCAGCAGTTATTCGAGGGGCTGGCCCTACGAGCAGTACTTC. It codes for CASSYSRGWPYEQYF.

This chain connects TRBV6-5 to TRBJ1-5; D not resolved. The V end was cut by 8 bases, the J end by 9 bases, with 11 bases between. Germline V gene sequence: CDR1 MNHEY, CDR2 SVGAGI. The CDR3 runs to 11 residues. In nucleotides, the CDR3 is TGTGCCAGCGGAATACCGGGGCCCCAGCATTTT. The encoded protein is CASGIPGPQHF.

The genes are TRBV30 and TRBJ2-3; no reliable D call. Deletions cut 2 bases from V and 4 bases from J, with 16 bases between. This CDR3 region has 15 residues. The germline V gene encodes CDR1 GTSNPN and CDR2 SVGIG (reference sequence). The CDR3: CAWSRDKAFADTQYF. The CDR3 DNA follows: TGTGCCTGGAGTCGCGACAAGGCCTTTGCAGATACGCAGTATTTT.

This rearrangement joins TRBV9 to TRBJ1-1; no firm D call. The CDR3 covers 13 residues. Per germline, CDR1 SGDLS and CDR2 YYNGEE. V was clipped by 0 bases and J by 1 base, with 4 bases between them. The CDR3 loop is CASSVDGNTEAFF. For the CDR3, the DNA is TGTGCCAGCAGCGTAGATGGGAACACTGAAGCTTTCTTT.

The chain carries TRBV28 and TRBJ2-3; D gene unclear. Deletions cut 7 bases from V and 3 bases from J, with 14 bases between. The CDR3 covers 14 residues. CDR1 is MDHEN and CDR2 is SYDVKM in the germline V gene. The DNA for the CDR3 is TGTGCCAGCACGGGTTATCAGATTACAGATACGCAGTATTTT. Residues: CASTGYQITDTQYF.